This TCR beta chain was sequenced for a study of T cell repertoires in cytomegalovirus infection. As for the study in general: Public TCR beta signatures provided an indication of both CMV infection and a matching HLA type.

Study outcomes and limitations: Frequencies of public TCR beta families were cumulated, and this identified carriers of CMV plus the relevant HLA.

This CDR3 is 14 amino acids long. Germline V gene data show CDR1 as LNHDA and CDR2 as SQIVND (reference sequence). V shed 5 bases and J 5 bases; nucleotides not matched to a gene: 6. This clonotype was picked up a small number of times. The target antigen is unknown. TCRdb used MiXCR to reprocess the reads, holding one entry per CDR3 protein. This table holds approximately 200,000 distinct CDR3 sequences, 22% found once. This TCR derives from a human donor in good health (CMV status not recorded). Some clones in this sample may be carry-over from other donors' samples. The material sequenced was CD8+ T cells from PBMCs. This rearrangement joins TRBV19 to TRBJ2-1, with 7 bases lining up with TRBD2. The CDR3: CASSAGGTHNEQFF. For the CDR3, the DNA is TGTGCCAGTAGTGCCGGGGGGACCCACAATGAGCAGTTCTTC.